This T cell receptor (beta chain) comes out of a study of T cells after yellow fever vaccination. TCRdb fed the 5' RACE reads into MiXCR, producing one record per CDR3 protein. The table has some 550,000 distinct CDR3 sequences, 15% to 20% seen once. The length of the CDR3 is 14 residues. Looked up from germline, CDR1 is SQVTM and CDR2 is ANQGSEA. J gave up 2 bases and V 6 bases, and 8 bases lay outside the gene matches. V usage is TRBV29-1 and J usage is TRBJ2-7, with 9 positions matching TRBD2. This clonotype was obtained from a young man who received the YFV17D yellow fever vaccine. This material consisted of PBMCs, taken 15 days after the yellow fever booster vaccination. The CDR3 coding sequence is TGCAGCGTAGTCCTAGCGGGACTAACCTACGAGCAGTACTTC. Protein sequence: CSVVLAGLTYEQYF.